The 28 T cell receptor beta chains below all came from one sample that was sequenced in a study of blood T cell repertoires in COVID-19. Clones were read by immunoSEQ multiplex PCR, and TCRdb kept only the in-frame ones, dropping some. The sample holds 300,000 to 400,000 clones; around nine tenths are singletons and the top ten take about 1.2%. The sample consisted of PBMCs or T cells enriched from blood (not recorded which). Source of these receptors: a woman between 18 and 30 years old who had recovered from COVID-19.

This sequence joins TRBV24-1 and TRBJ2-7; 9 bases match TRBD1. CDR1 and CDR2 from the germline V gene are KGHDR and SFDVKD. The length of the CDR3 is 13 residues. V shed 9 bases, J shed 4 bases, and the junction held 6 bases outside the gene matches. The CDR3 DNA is TGTGCCACCGGGAGACAGGGGGAGTACGAGCAGTACTTC. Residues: CATGRQGEYEQYF.

DNA for the CDR3: TGTGCCAGCAGCTTGTTTAGGTCGGCGGGCAATCAGCCCCAGCATTTT. Translating gives CASSLFRSAGNQPQHF. The chain joins TRBV5-8 to TRBJ1-5; D uncertain. The CDR3 sequence is 16 residues long. Between the trimmed V and J ends, which lost 1 base and 2 bases, there was a span of 13 bases. CDR1 is SGHTS and CDR2 is YDEGEE in the germline V gene.

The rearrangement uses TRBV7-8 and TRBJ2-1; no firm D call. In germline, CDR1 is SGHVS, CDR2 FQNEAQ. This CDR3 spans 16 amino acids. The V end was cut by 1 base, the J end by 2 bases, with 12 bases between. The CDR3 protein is CASSLVVSLTYNEQFF. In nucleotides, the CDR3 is TGTGCCAGCAGCTTAGTCGTTAGCTTGACCTACAATGAGCAGTTCTTC.

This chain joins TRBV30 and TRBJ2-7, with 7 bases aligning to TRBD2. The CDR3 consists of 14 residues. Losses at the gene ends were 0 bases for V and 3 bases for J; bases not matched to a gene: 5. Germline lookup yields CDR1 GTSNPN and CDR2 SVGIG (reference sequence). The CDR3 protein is CAWSVASGDYEQYF. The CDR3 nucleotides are TGTGCCTGGAGTGTTGCAAGCGGGGACTACGAGCAGTACTTC.

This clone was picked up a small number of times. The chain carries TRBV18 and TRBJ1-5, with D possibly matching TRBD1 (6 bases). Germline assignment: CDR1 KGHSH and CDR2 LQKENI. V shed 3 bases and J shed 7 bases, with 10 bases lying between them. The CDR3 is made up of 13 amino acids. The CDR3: CASSPSRGQPQHF. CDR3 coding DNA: TGTGCCAGCTCACCTTCAAGGGGGCAGCCCCAGCATTTT.

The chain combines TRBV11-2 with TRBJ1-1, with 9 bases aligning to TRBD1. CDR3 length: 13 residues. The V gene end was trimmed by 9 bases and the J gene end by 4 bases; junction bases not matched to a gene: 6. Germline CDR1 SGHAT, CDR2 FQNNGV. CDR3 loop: CASKPGQGTEAFF. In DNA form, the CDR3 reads TGTGCCAGTAAGCCGGGACAGGGCACTGAAGCTTTCTTT. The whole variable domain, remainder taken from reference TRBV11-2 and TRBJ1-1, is EAGVAQSPRYKIIEKRQSVAFWCNPISGHATLYWYQQILGQGPKLLIQFQNNGVVDDSQLPKDRFSAERLKGVDSTLKIQPAKLEDSAVYLCASKPGQGTEAFFGQGTRLTVV.

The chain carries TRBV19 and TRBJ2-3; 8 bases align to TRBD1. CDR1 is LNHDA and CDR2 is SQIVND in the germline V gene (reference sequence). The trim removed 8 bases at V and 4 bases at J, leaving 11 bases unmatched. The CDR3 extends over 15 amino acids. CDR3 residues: CASHHGQGVPDTQYF. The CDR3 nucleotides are TGTGCCAGTCACCACGGACAGGGAGTCCCAGATACGCAGTATTTT.

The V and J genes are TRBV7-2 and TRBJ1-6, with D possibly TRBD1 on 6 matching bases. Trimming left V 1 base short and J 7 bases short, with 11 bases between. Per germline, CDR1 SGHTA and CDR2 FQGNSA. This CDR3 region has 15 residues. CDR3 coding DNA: TGTGCCAGCAGCTTAGGGAGGACAGCAAATTCACCCCTCCACTTT. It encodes CASSLGRTANSPLHF.

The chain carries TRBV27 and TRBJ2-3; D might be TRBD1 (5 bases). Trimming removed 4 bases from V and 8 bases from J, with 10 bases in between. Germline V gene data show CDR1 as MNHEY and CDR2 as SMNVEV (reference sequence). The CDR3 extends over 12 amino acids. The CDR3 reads CASSSAGFTQYF. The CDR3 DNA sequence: TGTGCCAGCAGTTCGGCAGGGTTTACGCAGTATTTT.

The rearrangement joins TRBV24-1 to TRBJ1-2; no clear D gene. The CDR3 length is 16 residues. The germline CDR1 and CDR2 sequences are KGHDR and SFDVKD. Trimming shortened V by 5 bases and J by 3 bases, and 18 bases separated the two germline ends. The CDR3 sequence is CATSGHPNRADYGYTF. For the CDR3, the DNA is TGTGCCACCAGTGGACACCCGAACCGAGCGGACTATGGCTACACCTTC.

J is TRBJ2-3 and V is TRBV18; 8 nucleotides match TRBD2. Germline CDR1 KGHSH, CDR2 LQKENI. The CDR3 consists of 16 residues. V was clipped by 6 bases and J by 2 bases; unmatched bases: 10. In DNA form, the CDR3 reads TGTGCCAGCTCTCCCGGGACTAGTGGGGACACAGATACGCAGTATTTT. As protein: CASSPGTSGDTDTQYF.

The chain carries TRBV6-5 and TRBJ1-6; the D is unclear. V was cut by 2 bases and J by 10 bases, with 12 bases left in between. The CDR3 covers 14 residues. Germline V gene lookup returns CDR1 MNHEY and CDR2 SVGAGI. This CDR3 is CASSYARIRSPLHF. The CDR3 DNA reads TGTGCCAGCAGTTACGCCAGAATAAGATCACCCCTCCACTTT.

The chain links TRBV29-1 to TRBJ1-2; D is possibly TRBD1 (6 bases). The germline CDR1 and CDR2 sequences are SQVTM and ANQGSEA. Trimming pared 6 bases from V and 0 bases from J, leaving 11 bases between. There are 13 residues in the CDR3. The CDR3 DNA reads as TGCAGCGTATGGGACACAGCTAACTATGGCTACACCTTC. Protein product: CSVWDTANYGYTF.

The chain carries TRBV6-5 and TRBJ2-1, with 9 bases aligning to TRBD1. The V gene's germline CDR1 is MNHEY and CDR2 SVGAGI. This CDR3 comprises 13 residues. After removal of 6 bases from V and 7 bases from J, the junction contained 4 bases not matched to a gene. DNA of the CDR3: TGTGCCAGCAGCAGGGACAGGGCGAATGAGCAGTTCTTC. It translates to CASSRDRANEQFF.

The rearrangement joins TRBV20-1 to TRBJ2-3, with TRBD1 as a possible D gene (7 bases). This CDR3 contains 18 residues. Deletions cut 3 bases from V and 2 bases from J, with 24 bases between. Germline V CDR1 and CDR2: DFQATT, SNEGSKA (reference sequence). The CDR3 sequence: CSASGGTDPLGFTDTQYF. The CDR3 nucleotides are TGCAGTGCTAGTGGGGGGACAGATCCCCTGGGCTTCACAGATACGCAGTATTTT.

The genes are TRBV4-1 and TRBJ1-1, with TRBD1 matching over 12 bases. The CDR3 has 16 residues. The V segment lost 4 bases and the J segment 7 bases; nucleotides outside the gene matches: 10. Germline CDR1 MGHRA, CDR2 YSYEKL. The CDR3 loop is CASSRSQGQGASEAFF. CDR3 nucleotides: TGCGCCAGCAGCCGTTCCCAGGGACAGGGGGCTAGTGAAGCTTTCTTT.

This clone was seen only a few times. The CDR3: CASSSGGLKAFF. In DNA, the CDR3 is TGTGCCAGCAGCTCTGGCGGCCTTAAAGCTTTCTTT. The gene calls are TRBV7-2 and TRBJ1-1, with D uncertain. V gave up 4 bases and J gave up 9 bases, with 12 bases separating them. Germline-derived CDR1 and CDR2 are SGHTA and FQGNSA. CDR3 length: 12 residues.

CDR3 DNA sequence: TGTGCCAGCAGTTGGGGAGGGCCGGGTCGTGAAAAACTGTTTTTT. Its protein is CASSWGGPGREKLFF. This chain links TRBV11-2 with TRBJ1-4, with unresolved D. V lost 6 bases and J lost 7, with 18 bases in between. CDR1 and CDR2 (germline): SGHAT, FQNNGV. The CDR3 covers 15 residues.

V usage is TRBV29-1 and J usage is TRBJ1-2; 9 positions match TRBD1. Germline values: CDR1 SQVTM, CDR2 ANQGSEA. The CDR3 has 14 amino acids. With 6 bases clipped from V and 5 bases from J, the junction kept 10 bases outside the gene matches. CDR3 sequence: CSVVPGQGIYGYTF. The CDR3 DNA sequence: TGCAGCGTCGTCCCGGGACAGGGAATTTATGGCTACACCTTC.

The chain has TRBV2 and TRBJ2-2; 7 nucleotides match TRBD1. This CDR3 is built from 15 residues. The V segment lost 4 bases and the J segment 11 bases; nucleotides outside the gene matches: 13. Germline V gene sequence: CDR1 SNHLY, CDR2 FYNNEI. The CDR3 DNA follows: TGTGCCAGCAGTGCCTCCGGGACAGACCTTGAAGAGCTGTTTTTT. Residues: CASSASGTDLEELFF.

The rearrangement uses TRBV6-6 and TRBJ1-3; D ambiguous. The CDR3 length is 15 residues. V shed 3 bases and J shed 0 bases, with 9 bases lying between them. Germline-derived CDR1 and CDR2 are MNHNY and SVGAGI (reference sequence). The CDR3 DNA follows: TGTGCCAGCAGTTATTTACAGAGCTCTGGAAACACCATATATTTT. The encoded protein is CASSYLQSSGNTIYF.

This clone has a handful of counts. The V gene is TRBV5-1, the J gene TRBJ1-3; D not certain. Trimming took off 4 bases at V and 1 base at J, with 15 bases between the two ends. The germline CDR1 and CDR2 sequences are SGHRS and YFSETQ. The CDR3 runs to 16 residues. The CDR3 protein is CASSPVRETSGNTIYF. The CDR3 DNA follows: TGCGCCAGCAGCCCGGTGAGGGAAACTTCTGGAAACACCATATATTTT. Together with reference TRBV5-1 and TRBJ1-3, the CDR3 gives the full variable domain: KAGVTQTPRYLIKTRGQQVTLSCSPISGHRSVSWYQQTPGQGLQFLFEYFSETQRNKGNFPGRFSGRQFSNSRSEMNVSTLELGDSALYLCASSPVRETSGNTIYFGEGSWLTVV.

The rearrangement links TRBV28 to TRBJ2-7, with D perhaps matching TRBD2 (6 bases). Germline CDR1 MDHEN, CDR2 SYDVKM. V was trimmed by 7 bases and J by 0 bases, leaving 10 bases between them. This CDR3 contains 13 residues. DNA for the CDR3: TGTGCCAGCACGGGGGAGCTCTCCTACGAGCAGTACTTC. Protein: CASTGELSYEQYF.

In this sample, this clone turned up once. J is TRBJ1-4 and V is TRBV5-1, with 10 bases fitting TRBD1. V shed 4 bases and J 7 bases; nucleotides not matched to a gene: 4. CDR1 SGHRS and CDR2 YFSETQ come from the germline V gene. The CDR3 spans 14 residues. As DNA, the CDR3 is TGCGCCAGCAGCCCGACAGGGGGCTCTGAAAAACTGTTTTTT. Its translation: CASSPTGGSEKLFF.

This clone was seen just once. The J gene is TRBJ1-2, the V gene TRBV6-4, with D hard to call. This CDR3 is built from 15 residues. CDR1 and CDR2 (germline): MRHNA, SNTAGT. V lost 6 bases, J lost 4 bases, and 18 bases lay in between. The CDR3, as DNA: TGTGCCAGCAGCCCCCAGGAAGGTTCTTTCTATGGCTACACCTTC. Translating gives CASSPQEGSFYGYTF.

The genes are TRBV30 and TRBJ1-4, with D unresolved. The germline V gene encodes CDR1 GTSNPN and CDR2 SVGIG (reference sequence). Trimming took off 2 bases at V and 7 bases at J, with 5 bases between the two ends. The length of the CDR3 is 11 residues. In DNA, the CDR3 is TGTGCCTGGAGTCTAAGTGAAAAACTGTTTTTT. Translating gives CAWSLSEKLFF.

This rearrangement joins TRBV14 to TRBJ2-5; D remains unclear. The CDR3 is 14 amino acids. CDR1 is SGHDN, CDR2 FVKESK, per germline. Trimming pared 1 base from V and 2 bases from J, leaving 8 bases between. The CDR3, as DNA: TGTGCCAGCAGCCAAGTGTCGCTACAAGAGACCCAGTACTTC. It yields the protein CASSQVSLQETQYF.

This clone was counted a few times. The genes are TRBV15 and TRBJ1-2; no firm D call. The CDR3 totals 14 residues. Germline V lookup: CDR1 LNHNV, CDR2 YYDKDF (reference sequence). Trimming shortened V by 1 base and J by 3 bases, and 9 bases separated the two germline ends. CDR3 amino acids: CATSRVASDYGYTF. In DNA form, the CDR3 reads TGTGCCACCAGCAGAGTTGCATCGGACTATGGCTACACCTTC.